The clone carrying this T cell receptor beta chain was counted between two and nine times. Its target is unknown. The sample belongs to a study of T-cell reconstitution after alpha-beta-depleted transplantation in children. A library of TCRbeta sequences, prepared with unique molecular identifiers, was generated. TCRdb recomputed calls from the PCR reads with MiXCR, one row per CDR3 protein. This table has approximately 1,000,000 distinct CDR3 sequences, about 30% appearing once. General study results and limits: Some patients owed their high day-60 TCRbeta diversity to surviving recipient T cells and thymic progenitors. Roughly two months post-transplant, alpha-beta T cells reportedly originated from several hundred graft clones that had expanded. T-cell counts and diversity at one year post-transplant came mainly from newly produced T cells.

The CDR3 has 15 amino acids. CDR1 and CDR2 from the germline V gene are SGHVS and FQNEAQ. V lost 2 bases to trimming and J lost 5 bases, with 13 bases between them. Sample: PBMCs, mostly from graft donor cells, taken 360 days after TCRalphabeta/CD19-depleted stem cell transplant. This rearrangement joins TRBV7-8 to TRBJ1-5; D may be TRBD1 (6 bases). The origin of this receptor is a boy less than two years old who had a stem cell transplant for SCID, so the T cells may come from the graft donor. The CDR3 region is CASSLTGPLDQPQHF. DNA of the CDR3: TGTGCCAGCAGCTTAACAGGGCCCCTTGATCAGCCCCAGCATTTT. Full variable domain (missing parts from reference TRBV7-8 and TRBJ1-5): GAGVSQSPRYKVAKRGQDVALRCDPISGHVSLFWYQQALGQGPEFLTYFQNEAQLDKSGLPSDRFFAERPEGSVSTLKIQRTQQEDSAVYLCASSLTGPLDQPQHFGDGTRLSIL.